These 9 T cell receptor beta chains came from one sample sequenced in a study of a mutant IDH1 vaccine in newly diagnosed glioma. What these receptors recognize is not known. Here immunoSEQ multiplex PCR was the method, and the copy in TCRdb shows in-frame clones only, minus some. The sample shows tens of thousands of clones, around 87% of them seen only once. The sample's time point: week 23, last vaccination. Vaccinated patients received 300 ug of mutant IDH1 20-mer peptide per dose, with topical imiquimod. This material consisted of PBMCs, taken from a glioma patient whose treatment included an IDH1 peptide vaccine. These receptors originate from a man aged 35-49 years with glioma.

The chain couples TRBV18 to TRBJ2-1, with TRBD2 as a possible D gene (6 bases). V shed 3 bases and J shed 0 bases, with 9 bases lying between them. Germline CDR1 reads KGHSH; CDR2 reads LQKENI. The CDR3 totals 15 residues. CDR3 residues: CASSPWDSSYNEQFF. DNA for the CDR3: TGTGCCAGCTCACCCTGGGACTCCTCCTACAATGAGCAGTTCTTC. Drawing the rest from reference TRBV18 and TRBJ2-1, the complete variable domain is NAGVMQNPRHLVRRRGQEARLRCSPMKGHSHVYWYRQLPEEGLKFMVYLQKENIIDESGMPKERFSAEFPKEGPSILRIQQVVRGDSAAYFCASSPWDSSYNEQFFGPGTRLTVL.

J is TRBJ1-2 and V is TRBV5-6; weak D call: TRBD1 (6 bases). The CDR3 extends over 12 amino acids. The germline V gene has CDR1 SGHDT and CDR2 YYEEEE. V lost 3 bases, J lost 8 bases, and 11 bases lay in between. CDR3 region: CASSWGGQGYTF. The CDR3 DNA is TGTGCCAGCAGCTGGGGGGGCCAGGGCTACACCTTC.

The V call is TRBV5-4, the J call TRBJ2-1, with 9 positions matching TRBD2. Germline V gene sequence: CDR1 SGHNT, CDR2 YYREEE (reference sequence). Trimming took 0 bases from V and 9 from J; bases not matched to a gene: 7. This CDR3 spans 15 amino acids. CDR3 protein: CASSLVLAGVLEQFF. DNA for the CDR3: TGTGCCAGCAGCTTGGTCTTAGCGGGAGTGCTTGAGCAGTTCTTC.

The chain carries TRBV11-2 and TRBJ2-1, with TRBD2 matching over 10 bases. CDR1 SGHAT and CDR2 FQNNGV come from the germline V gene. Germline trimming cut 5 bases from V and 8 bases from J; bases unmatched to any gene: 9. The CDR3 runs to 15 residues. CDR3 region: CASSTTSGLGDEQFF. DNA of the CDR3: TGTGCCAGCAGCACGACTAGCGGGCTTGGCGATGAGCAGTTCTTC.

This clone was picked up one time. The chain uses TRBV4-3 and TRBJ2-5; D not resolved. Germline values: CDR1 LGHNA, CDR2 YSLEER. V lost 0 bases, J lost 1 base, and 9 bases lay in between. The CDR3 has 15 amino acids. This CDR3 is CASSQDFHAQETQYF. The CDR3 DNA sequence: TGCGCCAGCAGCCAAGATTTTCACGCCCAAGAGACCCAGTACTTC.

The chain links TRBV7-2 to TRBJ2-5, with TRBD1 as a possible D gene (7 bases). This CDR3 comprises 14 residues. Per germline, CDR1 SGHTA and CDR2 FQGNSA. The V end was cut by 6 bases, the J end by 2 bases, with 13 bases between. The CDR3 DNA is TGTGCCAGCAGAGACAGGGACTTGCAAGAGACCCAGTACTTC. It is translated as CASRDRDLQETQYF.

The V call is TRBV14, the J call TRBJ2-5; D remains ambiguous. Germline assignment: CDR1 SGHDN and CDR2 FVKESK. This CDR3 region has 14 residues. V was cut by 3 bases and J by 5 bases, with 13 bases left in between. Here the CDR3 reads CASSHQLGTETQYF. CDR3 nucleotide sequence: TGTGCCAGCAGCCACCAGCTAGGAACGGAGACCCAGTACTTC.

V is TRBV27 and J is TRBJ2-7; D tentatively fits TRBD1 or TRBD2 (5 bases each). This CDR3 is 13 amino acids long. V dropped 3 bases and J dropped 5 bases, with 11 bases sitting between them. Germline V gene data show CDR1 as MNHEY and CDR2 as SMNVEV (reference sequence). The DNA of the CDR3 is TGTGCCAGCAGTTTTTGGCAGGGAGACGAGCAGTACTTC. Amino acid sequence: CASSFWQGDEQYF.

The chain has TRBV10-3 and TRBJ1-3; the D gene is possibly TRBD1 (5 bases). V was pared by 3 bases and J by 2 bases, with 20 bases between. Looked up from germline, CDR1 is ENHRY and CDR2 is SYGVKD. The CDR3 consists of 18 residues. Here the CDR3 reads CAISDPGRVAVTGNTIYF. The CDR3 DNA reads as TGTGCCATCAGTGACCCGGGACGGGTAGCCGTCACTGGAAACACCATATATTTT.